This T cell receptor beta chain is from a study of T-cell reconstitution after alpha-beta-depleted transplantation in children. This sample's TCRbeta library carried unique molecular identifier barcodes. TCRdb itself ran the PCR reads through MiXCR, one entry per CDR3 protein. Of 190,000 or so distinct CDR3 sequences in the sample, about 6.4% are singletons; the top ten hold about 2.9%. This clonotype was recorded at least ten times. The V end was cut by 0 bases, the J end by 12 bases, with 14 bases between. This CDR3 comprises 13 residues. CDR1 and CDR2 (germline): LGHDT, YNNKEL (reference sequence).

The specimen comprised PBMCs from the stem cell graft donor, sampled from the stem cell graft. The chain couples TRBV3-1 to TRBJ1-1, with D possibly being TRBD1 (5 bases). This receptor was identified in a human donor who donated a stem cell graft to a child with Wiskott-Aldrich syndrome. The CDR3 reads CASSQDRGALTFF. Written as DNA, the CDR3 is TGTGCCAGCAGCCAAGATCGAGGGGCACTAACTTTCTTT.